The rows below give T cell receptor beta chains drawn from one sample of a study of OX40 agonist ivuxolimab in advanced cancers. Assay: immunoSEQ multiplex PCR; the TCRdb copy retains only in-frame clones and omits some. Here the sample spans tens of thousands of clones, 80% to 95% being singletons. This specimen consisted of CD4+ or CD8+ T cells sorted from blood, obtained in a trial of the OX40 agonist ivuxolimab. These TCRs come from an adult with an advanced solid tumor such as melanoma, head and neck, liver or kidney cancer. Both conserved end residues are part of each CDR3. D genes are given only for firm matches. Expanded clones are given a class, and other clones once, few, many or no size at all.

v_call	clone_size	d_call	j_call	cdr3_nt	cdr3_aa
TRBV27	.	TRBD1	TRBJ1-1	TGTGCCAGCAGTTGGGGACAGGGGTTAAACACTGAAGCTTTCTTT	CASSWGQGLNTEAFF
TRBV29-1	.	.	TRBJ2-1	TGCAGCGTGGAACCCCAGAATGAGCAGTTCTTC	CSVEPQNEQFF
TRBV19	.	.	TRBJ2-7	TGTGCCAGTAGTATCGGCTCAGGGTTATACGAGCAGTACTTC	CASSIGSGLYEQYF
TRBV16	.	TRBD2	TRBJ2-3	TGTGCCAGCAGCCAATCCCCAGCGGGAGGTATTACAGATACGCAGTATTTT	CASSQSPAGGITDTQYF
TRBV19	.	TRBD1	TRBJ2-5	TGTGCCAGTAGTATAGAGGACAGGGCATGGGAGACCCAGTACTTC	CASSIEDRAWETQYF
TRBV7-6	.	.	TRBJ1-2	TGTGCCAGCAGCTTAGACGGGGGTGGCTACACCTTC	CASSLDGGGYTF
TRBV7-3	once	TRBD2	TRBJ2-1	TGTGCCAGCAGCTCTTCCCCTAGCGGGAATGAGCAGTTCTTC	CASSSSPSGNEQFF
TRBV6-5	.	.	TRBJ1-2	TGTGCCAGCAGTTACCGGACCGACTATGGCTACACCTTC	CASSYRTDYGYTF
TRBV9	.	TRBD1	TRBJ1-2	TGTGCCAGCAGCGAGGGCAAGACAGGGAGGATCTATGGCTACACCTTC	CASSEGKTGRIYGYTF
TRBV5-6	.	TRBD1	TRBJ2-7	TGTGCCAGCAACCCGACCGGGACAGGGGAACACGAGCAGTACTTC	CASNPTGTGEHEQYF
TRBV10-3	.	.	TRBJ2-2	TGTGCCATCAGTCTCGGGGCAGTGTACACCGGGGAGCTGTTTTTT	CAISLGAVYTGELFF
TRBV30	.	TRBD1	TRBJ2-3	TGTGCCTGGAGTGGTCCAGGGGGCGGGCGTTACACAGATACGCAGTATTTT	CAWSGPGGGRYTDTQYF
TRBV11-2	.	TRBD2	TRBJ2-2	TGTGCCAGCAGCCCACGGACTAGCGGAGACACCGGGGAGCTGTTTTTT	CASSPRTSGDTGELFF
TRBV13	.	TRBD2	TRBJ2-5	TGTGCCAGCAGCGCCCGACCGGGAGGAAAAGAGACCCAGTACTTC	CASSARPGGKETQYF
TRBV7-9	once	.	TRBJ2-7	TGTGCCAGCAGCTTCCCCTCCCCGAAGGGATACGAGCAGTACTTC	CASSFPSPKGYEQYF
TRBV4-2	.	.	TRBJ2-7	TGTGCCAGCAGCCAAGAGGAGACAGGAGCCTACGAGCAGTACTTC	CASSQEETGAYEQYF
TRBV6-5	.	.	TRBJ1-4	TGTGCCAGTTACAACGGGAGTTGTCTGTTTTTT	CASYNGSCLFF
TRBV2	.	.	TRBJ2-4	TGTGCCAGCAGTGGCCGGGAGTCGTCCAAAAACATTCAGTACTTC	CASSGRESSKNIQYF
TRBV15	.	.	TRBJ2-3	TGTGCCACCAGCGGTGAGTCTGGCACAGATACGCAGTATTTT	CATSGESGTDTQYF
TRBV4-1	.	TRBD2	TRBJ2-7	TGCGCCAGCAGCCAATTGGGCGGGGGGGACAACGAGCAGTACTTC	CASSQLGGGDNEQYF
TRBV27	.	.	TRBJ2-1	TGTGCCAGCAGAGGCGCTAATGAGCAGTTCTTC	CASRGANEQFF
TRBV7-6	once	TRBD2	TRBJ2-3	TGTGCCAGCAGCTTAGATCCCCTAGCGGTGCACCCAGATACGCAGTATTTT	CASSLDPLAVHPDTQYF
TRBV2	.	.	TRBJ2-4	TGTGCCAGCTCTTTACAGAAGAACATTCAGTACTTC	CASSLQKNIQYF
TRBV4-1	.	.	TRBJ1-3	TGCGCCAGCAGCCGATACCCAGAGGGCTCTGGAAACACCATATATTTT	CASSRYPEGSGNTIYF
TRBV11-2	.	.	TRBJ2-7	TGTGCCAGCAGCTTTGCCTACGAGCAGTACTTC	CASSFAYEQYF
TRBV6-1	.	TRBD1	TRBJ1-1	TGTGCCAGCAGTTCCCGGACAGGGAAGGCTGAAGCTTTCTTT	CASSSRTGKAEAFF
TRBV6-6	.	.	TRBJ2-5	TGTGCCAGCAGTTACTCGGGGGAGACCCAGTACTTC	CASSYSGETQYF
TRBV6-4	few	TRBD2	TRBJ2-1	TGTGCCAGCAGTGTAACCGGGGGGGACTACAATGAGCAGTTCTTC	CASSVTGGDYNEQFF
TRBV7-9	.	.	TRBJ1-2	TGTGCCAGCAGCACGGGGTACTTCTATGGCTACACCTTC	CASSTGYFYGYTF
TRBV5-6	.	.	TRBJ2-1	TGTGCCAGCAGCTTGATAAGCTCAGGGTACAATGAGCAGTTCTTC	CASSLISSGYNEQFF
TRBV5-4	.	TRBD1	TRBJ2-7	TGTGCCAGCAGCCCCCGGGACAGGGGGTTTAACGAGCAGTACTTC	CASSPRDRGFNEQYF